This TCR beta chain was sequenced during a study of blood T cells in healthy people across ages. CDR1 and CDR2 (germline): PRHDT, FYEKMQ (reference sequence). The V and J ends lost 5 bases and 7 bases respectively, with 15 bases between them. The CDR3 spans 14 residues. Together with a sample-barcoded 5' primer, a J-beta primer mix was included in a second PCR lasting 7 to 11 cycles. TCRdb reprocessed the 5' RACE reads via MiXCR and lists one record per CDR3 protein. This sample has approximately 730,000 distinct CDR3 sequences, with 53% found just once. The individuals who served as donors were healthy Caucasians living in Russia, aged roughly 6 to 90.

This chain connects TRBV13 to TRBJ2-1; D unclear. The sequence was collected from a man at least 80 years old in good health. Material: blood. The CDR3 DNA sequence: TGTGCCAGCAGCACAGACCCGTCTGGGAATGAGCAGTTCTTC. This codes for CASSTDPSGNEQFF. Together with reference TRBV13 and TRBJ2-1, the CDR3 gives the full variable domain: AAGVIQSPRHLIKEKRETATLKCYPIPRHDTVYWYQQGPGQDPQFLISFYEKMQSDKGSIPDRFSAQQFSDYHSELNMSSLELGDSALYFCASSTDPSGNEQFFGPGTRLTVL.